The entry below gives a single TCR beta chain sequence along with its context. Its target antigen remains unknown. The junction and the germline gene differ at one end; a read error may be behind it. The data belong to a study of blood T cell repertoires in COVID-19 (dated by TCRdb to 2018 to 2020). About the study as a whole: Collaborator samples came from the United States, Italy and Spain and covered acute and convalescent phases of COVID-19. Subjects who had been exposed to COVID-19, were actively infected with it, or had recovered from it provided the deeply sampled blood TCRbeta repertoires that made up the dataset. The sample metadata nearly always contained a de-identified subject ID, COVID-19 status, age in years and sex. The repertoires were released in a freely available public database intended as a resource for research on the immune response to SARS-CoV-2. The samples were drawn from the first 160 participants of the ongoing ImmuneRACE study and from some 1,300 subjects provided by 6 global collaborators. Where HLA class I and class II types were available, the types were taken from metadata supplied by the sample provider, not from assay-based typing. The material from the prospective study consisted of cDNA or gDNA derived from T cells, B-cell-depleted T cells, or PBMCs. Study-wide conclusions, independent of this receptor: The amount of clinical and demographic metadata varied by source and participant and was provided uncurated.

The collaborating institutions used their own protocols to collect whole blood in K2EDTA tubes. For TCRbeta analysis, collaborator samples were shipped as frozen whole blood, as isolated PBMCs, or as DNA extracted from either sample type. CDR1 and CDR2 are read off the germline V gene as SQVTM and ANQGSEA. CDR3 length: 11 amino acids, cysteine to phenylalanine. Here the CDR3 DNA is all that survives: 33 bases in frame from base 1. TCRbeta CDR3 regions were amplified from genomic DNA using the immunoSEQ Assay, a bias-controlled multiplex PCR. As for the authors' bioinformatics: The number of nucleated cells in each sample was estimated from the amplification of reference gene primers within the assay. To quantify the absolute abundance of each unique TCRbeta CDR3 rearrangement, sequence reads were collapsed and filtered. For each sample, productive Simpson clonality was calculated as the square root of Simpson's diversity index over productive rearrangements. TCRdb retrieved this table from immuneACCESS and kept in-frame rearrangements only. Not all clones are present; in checked studies, unresolved V genes account for under half, and no reason is known for the remainder. That table gives V, J and clone size, and the DNA gave D and trimming. Here the sample has over 150,000 clones; about 86% occur a single time. Of the sample, more than 7.5% falls within the top ten clones.

This TCR came from a man aged 45-65 years with active or convalescent COVID-19. This receptor chain uses TRBV29-1 and TRBJ2-1; the D gene is perhaps TRBD1, on 5 matching bases. The sequencing sample was made of peripheral blood. The bases read TGCAGCGTCGAAGACAGCAATGAGCAGTTCTTC. Protein translation: CSVEDSNEQFF.